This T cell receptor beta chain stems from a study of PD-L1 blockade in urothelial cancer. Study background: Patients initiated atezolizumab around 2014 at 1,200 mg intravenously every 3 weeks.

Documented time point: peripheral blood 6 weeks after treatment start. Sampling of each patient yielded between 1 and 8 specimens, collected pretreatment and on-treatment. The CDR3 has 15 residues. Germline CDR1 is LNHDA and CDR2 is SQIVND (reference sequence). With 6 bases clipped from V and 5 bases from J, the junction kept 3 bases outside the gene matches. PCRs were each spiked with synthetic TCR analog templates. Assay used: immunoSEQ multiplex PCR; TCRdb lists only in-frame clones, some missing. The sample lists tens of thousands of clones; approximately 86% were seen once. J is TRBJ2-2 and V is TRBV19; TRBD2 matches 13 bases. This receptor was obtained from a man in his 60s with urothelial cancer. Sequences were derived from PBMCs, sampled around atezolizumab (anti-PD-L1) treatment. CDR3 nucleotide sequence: TGTGCCAGTAGGCAACTAGCGGGAGGGACCGGGGAGCTGTTTTTT. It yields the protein CASRQLAGGTGELFF.